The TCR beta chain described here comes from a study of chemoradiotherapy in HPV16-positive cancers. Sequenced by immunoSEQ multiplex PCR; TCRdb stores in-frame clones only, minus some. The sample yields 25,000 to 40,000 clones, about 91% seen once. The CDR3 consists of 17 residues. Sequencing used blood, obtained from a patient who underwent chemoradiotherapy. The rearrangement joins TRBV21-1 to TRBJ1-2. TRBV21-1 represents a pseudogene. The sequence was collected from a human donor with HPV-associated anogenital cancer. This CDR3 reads CASSKVFGEDLDYGYTF. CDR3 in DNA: TGTGCCAGCAGCAAAGTATTCGGCGAGGACCTGGACTATGGCTACACCTTC.